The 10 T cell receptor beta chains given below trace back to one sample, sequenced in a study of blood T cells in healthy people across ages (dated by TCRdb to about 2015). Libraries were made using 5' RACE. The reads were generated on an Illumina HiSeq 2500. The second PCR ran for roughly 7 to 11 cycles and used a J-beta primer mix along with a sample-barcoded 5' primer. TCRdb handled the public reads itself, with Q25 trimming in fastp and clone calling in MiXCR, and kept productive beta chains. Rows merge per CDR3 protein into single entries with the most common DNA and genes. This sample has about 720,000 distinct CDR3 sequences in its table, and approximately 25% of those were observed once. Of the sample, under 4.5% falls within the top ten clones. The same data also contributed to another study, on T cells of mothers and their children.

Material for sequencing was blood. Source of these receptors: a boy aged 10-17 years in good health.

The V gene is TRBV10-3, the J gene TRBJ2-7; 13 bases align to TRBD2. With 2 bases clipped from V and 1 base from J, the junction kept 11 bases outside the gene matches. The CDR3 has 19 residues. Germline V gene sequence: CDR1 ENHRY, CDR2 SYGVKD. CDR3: CAISEMTSGGKRVSYEQYF. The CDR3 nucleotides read TGTGCCATCAGTGAGATGACTAGCGGGGGGAAGAGAGTTTCCTACGAGCAGTACTTC.

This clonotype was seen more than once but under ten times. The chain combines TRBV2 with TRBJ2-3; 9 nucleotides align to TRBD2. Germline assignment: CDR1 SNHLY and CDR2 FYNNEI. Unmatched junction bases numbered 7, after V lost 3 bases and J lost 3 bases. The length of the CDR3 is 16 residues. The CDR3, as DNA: TGTGCCAGCAGTGATGGCGGGAGGGCCATAACAGATACGCAGTATTTT. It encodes CASSDGGRAITDTQYF.

CDR3 coding DNA: TGTGCCAGCAGTTACGATCGGGGGGTGGCGAACACCGGGGAGCTGTTTTTT. Translation gives CASSYDRGVANTGELFF. The chain links TRBV6-2 or TRBV6-3 to TRBJ2-2; 7 nucleotides line up with TRBD2. The CDR3 contains 17 residues. Germline loops: CDR1 MNHEY, CDR2 SVGEGT. The J segment lost 0 bases and the V segment lost 2 bases, leaving 6 bases of the junction unmatched.

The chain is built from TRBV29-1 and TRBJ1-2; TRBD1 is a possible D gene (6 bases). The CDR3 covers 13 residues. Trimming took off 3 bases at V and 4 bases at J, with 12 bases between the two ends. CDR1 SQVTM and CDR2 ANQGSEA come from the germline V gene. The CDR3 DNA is TGCAGCGTTGATCAGGGGCCCATCTATGGCTACACCTTC. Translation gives CSVDQGPIYGYTF.

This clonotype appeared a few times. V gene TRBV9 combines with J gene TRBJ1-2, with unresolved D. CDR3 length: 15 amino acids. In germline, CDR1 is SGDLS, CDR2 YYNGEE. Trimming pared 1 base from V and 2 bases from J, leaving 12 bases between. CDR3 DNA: TGTGCCAGCAGCGTATTTTTGAACGCCAACTATGGCTACACCTTC. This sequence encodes CASSVFLNANYGYTF.

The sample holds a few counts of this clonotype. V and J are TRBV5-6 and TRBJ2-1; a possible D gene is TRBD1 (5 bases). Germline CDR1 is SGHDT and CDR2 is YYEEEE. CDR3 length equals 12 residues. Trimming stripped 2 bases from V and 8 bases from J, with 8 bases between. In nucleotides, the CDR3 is TGTGCCAGCAGCTTCCAGGGCTATGAGCAGTTCTTC. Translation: CASSFQGYEQFF.

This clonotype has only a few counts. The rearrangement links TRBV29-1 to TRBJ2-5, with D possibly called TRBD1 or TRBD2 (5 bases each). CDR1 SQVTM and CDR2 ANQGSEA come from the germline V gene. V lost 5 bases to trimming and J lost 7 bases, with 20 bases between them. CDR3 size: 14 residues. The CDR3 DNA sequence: TGCAGCGTTACTCCGGGACCCCTGGAGTGGACCCAGTACTTC. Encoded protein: CSVTPGPLEWTQYF.

CDR3 amino acids: CASSPKGWGNTEAFF. The DNA of the CDR3 is TGTGCCAGCAGCCCGAAGGGGTGGGGGAACACTGAAGCTTTCTTT. The gene calls are TRBV9 and TRBJ1-1; tentatively, D is TRBD1 (5 bases). Germline CDR1 is SGDLS and CDR2 is YYNGEE. V was clipped by 4 bases and J by 1 base, with 14 bases between them. This CDR3 is built from 15 residues. The full variable domain, completed using reference TRBV9 and TRBJ1-1, is DSGVTQTPKHLITATGQRVTLRCSPRSGDLSVYWYQQSLDQGLQFLIQYYNGEERAKGNILERFSAQQFPDLHSELNLSSLELGDSALYFCASSPKGWGNTEAFFGQGTRLTVV.

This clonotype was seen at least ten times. CDR3 nucleotide sequence: TGTGCCAGCAGCACTATGGGGGGGGCGATAGTCTACGAGCAGTACTTC. Residues: CASSTMGGAIVYEQYF. This sequence joins TRBV28 and TRBJ2-7; the D gene is possibly TRBD2 (7 bases). Germline loops: CDR1 MDHEN, CDR2 SYDVKM. The CDR3 runs 16 residues. V was pared by 6 bases and J by 3 bases, with 21 bases between.

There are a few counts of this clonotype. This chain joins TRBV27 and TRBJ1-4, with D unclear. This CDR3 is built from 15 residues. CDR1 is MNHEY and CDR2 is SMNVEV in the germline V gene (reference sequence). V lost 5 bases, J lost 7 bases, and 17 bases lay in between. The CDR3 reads CASSPRGGLSEKLFF. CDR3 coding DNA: TGTGCCAGCAGTCCCCGGGGAGGGCTCTCTGAAAAACTGTTTTTT.